Listed below are T cell receptor beta chains from one sample, sequenced in a study of glioma-infiltrating T cells. Via MiXCR, TCRdb re-called the multiplex PCR reads, giving one row per CDR3 protein. The data hold 90,000 to 110,000 distinct CDR3 sequences, with about 25% observed a single time. Sequencing was performed on glioma tissue, nonneoplastic brain tissue, or PBMCs (not recorded which). Every receptor here comes from a human donor with low-grade glioma or glioblastoma, undergoing nonglioma brain surgery, or in good health (not recorded which). The CDR3 runs from the conserved cysteine through the conserved F or W. The order of the fields is V gene, J gene, CDR3 protein.

TRBV20-1,TRBJ2-1,CSASGLAEYNEQFF
TRBV18,TRBJ1-5,CASSPRANNQPQHF
TRBV29-1,TRBJ1-2,CSVNPGTGNYGYTF
TRBV6-2/TRBV6-3,TRBJ2-3,CASSYIGRAGTDKKYF
TRBV9,TRBJ1-5,CASSPAVGGNQPQHF
TRBV4-1,TRBJ2-7,CASSQTQGVSYEQYF
TRBV7-2,TRBJ2-3,CASSSQPSGFYPDTQYF
TRBV5-1,TRBJ2-1,CASSLAGQGGYNEQFF
TRBV29-1,TRBJ1-5,CSVGWAAGSNQPQHF
TRBV7-2,TRBJ2-5,CASSPGTSGRRRQETQYF
TRBV19,TRBJ2-7,CASSPIPLRTSGSSYEQYF
TRBV9,TRBJ2-3,CASSPVAGGRDTQYF
TRBV19,TRBJ2-3,CASSINGATDTQYF
TRBV6-2/TRBV6-3,TRBJ2-1,CASSYSGDEEFF
TRBV19,TRBJ1-1,CASRGGGTEAFF
TRBV6-5,TRBJ2-7,CASSLTLGEQYF
TRBV24-1,TRBJ1-5,CATSDGRDKYRQPQHF
TRBV6-1,TRBJ2-3,CASSPQTPGTDTQYF
TRBV9,TRBJ1-2,CASSVGGYGYTF
TRBV29-1,TRBJ2-3,CSVERLAGAGADTQYF
TRBV14,TRBJ2-3,CASSLRTHTQYF
TRBV5-1,TRBJ2-7,CASSSSGAGGREQYF
TRBV27,TRBJ2-1,CASSWYNEEFF
TRBV7-9,TRBJ1-4,CASSLSGQGREKLFF
TRBV4-3,TRBJ2-2,CASSQVGVDTGELFF
TRBV20-1,TRBJ2-7,CSAVSGGISYEQYF
TRBV29-1,TRBJ2-3,CSARRGMTDTQYF
TRBV7-9,TRBJ1-1,CASSLGLWGSLEAFF
TRBV7-3,TRBJ2-1,CASSLGGQGRDEQFF
TRBV2,TRBJ1-1,CASSEAGGAYTEAFF